These T cell receptor beta chains were read from a single sample in a study of shared clonotypes between healthy human individuals. Only in-frame clones appear in the TCRdb table, and some are missing; sequencing was by immunoSEQ multiplex PCR. This table has 1 million to 1.3 million clones, around 78% appearing once. Sequenced sample: memory CD4+ T cells from PBMCs. Receptor source: a man aged 18 to 29 in good health. Some clones in this sample may be carry-over from other donors' samples. Both conserved end residues are part of each CDR3. A D gene is named only where the DNA matches it firmly. Where a row states a size, it is once, few, many or the class of an expanded clone; other rows omit it.

v_gene	abundance	len	j_gene	d_gene	CDR3nt	CDR3aa
TRBV9	NA	20	TRBJ2-1	TRBD2	TGTGCCAGCAGCATCCTCCCGGCCTTGGCGGGACTAGCGATATACCCTGAGCAGTTCTTC	CASSILPALAGLAIYPEQFF
TRBV6-5	once	15	TRBJ1-1	TRBD1	TGTGCCAGCAGTGGCCAGGGACAGGGAGGCACTGAAGCTTTCTTT	CASSGQGQGGTEAFF
TRBV27	once	13	TRBJ1-4	NA	TGTGCCAGCAGTTCATCCCTAGCCGGAAAACTGTTTTTT	CASSSSLAGKLFF
TRBV7-9	NA	12	TRBJ1-2	NA	TGTGCCAGCAGCCCTAACAGCGGTGGCTACACCTTC	CASSPNSGGYTF
TRBV11-3	NA	13	TRBJ2-7	TRBD1	TGTGCCAGCACTCCGGGACAGGGGGCCGAGCAGTACTTC	CASTPGQGAEQYF
TRBV28	NA	18	TRBJ1-4	TRBD1	TGTGCCAGCAGCTGGACAGGGTTTGGTTTAGTGTCTAATGAAAAACTGTTTTTT	CASSWTGFGLVSNEKLFF
TRBV5-8	NA	12	TRBJ1-2	NA	TGTGCCAGCAGCTTCAGAGACTATGGCTACACCTTC	CASSFRDYGYTF
TRBV4-1	NA	17	TRBJ1-4	NA	TGCGCCAGCAGCCGCACCGGGACCCTTTCCTTGGGGGAAAAACTGTTTTTT	CASSRTGTLSLGEKLFF
TRBV28	NA	15	TRBJ2-4	NA	TGTGCCAGCAGTTTATGGGGCGAAGGGCAAAACATTCAGTACTTC	CASSLWGEGQNIQYF
TRBV19	NA	13	TRBJ2-7	NA	TGTGCCAGTAGTATTGGACTCCTGGACGAGCAGTACTTC	CASSIGLLDEQYF
TRBV4-1	NA	16	TRBJ2-1	NA	TGCGCCAGCAGCGCCAGTGGGGTAAGGTCCACCCATGAGCAGTTCTTC	CASSASGVRSTHEQFF
TRBV2	many	15	TRBJ2-1	NA	TGTGCCACCCCAAGCGGGCCAGGCACTCGGGGTGAGCAGTTCTTC	CATPSGPGTRGEQFF
TRBV7-2	few	14	TRBJ1-2	NA	TGTGCCAGCAGCTTAGCTCGACAGAACTATGGCTACACCTTC	CASSLARQNYGYTF
TRBV25-1	once	12	TRBJ2-7	NA	TGTGCCAGCAGTGAAACGGGTTACGAGCAGTACTTC	CASSETGYEQYF
TRBV16	NA	12	TRBJ1-1	NA	TGTGCCAGCAGCCAGCAGGGCACTGAAGCTTTCTTT	CASSQQGTEAFF
TRBV2	NA	14	TRBJ2-5	TRBD1	TGTGCCAGCAGTCTATACGGGACAGGGGAGACCCAGTACTTC	CASSLYGTGETQYF
TRBV2	NA	12	TRBJ1-1	NA	TGTGCCAGCAGTGAAGCGCTTTTTGAAGCTTTCTTT	CASSEALFEAFF
TRBV5-6	NA	15	TRBJ1-1	NA	TGTGCCAGCAGCTTGGTTGGGTACAGGGCCACTGAAGCTTTCTTT	CASSLVGYRATEAFF
TRBV5-8	NA	15	TRBJ1-4	TRBD1	TGTGCCAGCAGCCCCTGGGGGGACAGGAATGAAAAACTGTTTTTT	CASSPWGDRNEKLFF
TRBV5-4	NA	16	TRBJ2-1	TRBD2	TGTGCCAGCAGCCATAGACTAGCGGACCTTTGGAATGAGCAGTTCTTC	CASSHRLADLWNEQFF
TRBV2	NA	17	TRBJ2-1	NA	TGTGCCAGCAGATACCCAAGGGGGGGGCAATCATCATATGAGCAGTTCTTC	CASRYPRGGQSSYEQFF
TRBV25-1	once	16	TRBJ2-5	TRBD1	TGTGCCAGCCGATCCGGGACAGGGAAGGTCCAAGAGACCCAGTACTTC	CASRSGTGKVQETQYF
TRBV6-5	once	15	TRBJ1-1	TRBD1	TGTGCCAGCAGTGCCAACAGGGGGCGGAACACTGAAGCTTTCTTT	CASSANRGRNTEAFF
TRBV5-1	NA	15	TRBJ2-1	NA	TGCGCCAGCAGCTTGGGAGCAGGCGTCTACAATGAGCAGTTCTTC	CASSLGAGVYNEQFF
TRBV5-5	once	13	TRBJ1-2	TRBD1	TGTGCCAGCAGCCCCGGACAGGGTCGGGGCTACACCTTC	CASSPGQGRGYTF
TRBV4-1	NA	16	TRBJ1-4	TRBD1	TGCGCCAGCAGCCAAGATCGGGGCCAGGGGGGCGAAAAACTGTTTTTT	CASSQDRGQGGEKLFF
TRBV11-2	NA	14	TRBJ1-1	NA	TGTGCCAGCAGCTTCCGACTTACGAACACTGAAGCTTTCTTT	CASSFRLTNTEAFF
TRBV5-4	NA	16	TRBJ2-5	NA	TGTGCCAGCAGCTTGAGGGGTCGGTCCGGTGGAGAGACCCAGTACTTC	CASSLRGRSGGETQYF
TRBV10-3	NA	12	TRBJ2-7	NA	TGTGCCATCAGTGAGTCCGGGGGCGAGCAGTACTTC	CAISESGGEQYF